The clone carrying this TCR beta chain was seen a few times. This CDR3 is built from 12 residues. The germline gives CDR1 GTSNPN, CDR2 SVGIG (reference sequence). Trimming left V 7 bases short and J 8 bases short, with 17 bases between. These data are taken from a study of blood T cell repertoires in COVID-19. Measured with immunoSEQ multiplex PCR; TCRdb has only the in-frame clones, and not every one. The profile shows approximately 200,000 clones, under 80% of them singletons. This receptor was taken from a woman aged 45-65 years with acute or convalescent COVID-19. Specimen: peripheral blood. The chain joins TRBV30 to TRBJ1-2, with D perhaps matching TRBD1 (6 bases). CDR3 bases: TGTGCCTCCACCGGGACATGGGGAGGCTACACCTTC. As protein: CASTGTWGGYTF.